One and the same sample provided the 10 T cell receptor beta chains below, sequenced in a study of blood T cell repertoires in COVID-19. The data were produced by immunoSEQ multiplex PCR, yet TCRdb's version contains in-frame clones alone and is incomplete. The table has over 200,000 clones, 70% to 90% seen once. Specimen: peripheral blood. These receptors were obtained from a woman aged 45-60 years with active or convalescent COVID-19.

V usage is TRBV2 and J usage is TRBJ1-6, with no clear D. The CDR3 is 15 amino acids. Trimming took 0 bases from V and 10 from J, leaving 13 bases between them. Germline V gives CDR1 SNHLY, CDR2 FYNNEI. As DNA, the CDR3 is TGTGCCAGCAGTGAAGCAGGCAGGCCCAACTCACCCCTCCACTTT. It encodes CASSEAGRPNSPLHF.

This chain connects TRBV5-5 to TRBJ2-4, with 9 bases aligning to TRBD2. Germline lookup yields CDR1 SGHKS and CDR2 YYEKEE (reference sequence). The CDR3 runs 14 residues. Losses at the gene ends were 2 bases for V and 5 bases for J; bases not matched to a gene: 2. The CDR3 region is CASSFSGRENIQYF. The DNA of the CDR3 is TGTGCCAGCAGCTTTAGCGGGAGAGAAAACATTCAGTACTTC. The complete variable domain, with remaining parts taken from reference TRBV5-5 and TRBJ2-4, reads DAGVTQSPTHLIKTRGQQVTLRCSPISGHKSVSWYQQVLGQGPQFIFQYYEKEERGRGNFPDRFSARQFPNYSSELNVNALLLGDSALYLCASSFSGRENIQYFGAGTRLSVL.

This sequence joins TRBV2 and TRBJ1-1; D unclear. Germline-derived CDR1 and CDR2 are SNHLY and FYNNEI. The CDR3 totals 10 residues. Trimming shortened V by 6 bases and J by 5 bases, and 4 bases separated the two germline ends. The CDR3 reads CASRLTEAFF. The CDR3 bases are TGTGCCAGCAGACTTACTGAAGCTTTCTTT.

In its sample, this clone was seen a few times. The chain uses TRBV5-1 and TRBJ1-1; TRBD1 agrees at 7 bases. Germline V lookup: CDR1 SGHRS, CDR2 YFSETQ. The CDR3 runs to 14 residues. J gave up 8 bases and V 1 base, and 8 bases lay outside the gene matches. Here the CDR3 DNA reads TGCGCCAGCAGCTTGAATGTTGGGGACAGCGAAGCTTTCTTT. It yields the protein CASSLNVGDSEAFF. Full variable domain (missing parts from reference TRBV5-1 and TRBJ1-1): KAGVTQTPRYLIKTRGQQVTLSCSPISGHRSVSWYQQTPGQGLQFLFEYFSETQRNKGNFPGRFSGRQFSNSRSEMNVSTLELGDSALYLCASSLNVGDSEAFFGQGTRLTVV.

The chain links TRBV2 to TRBJ1-2; D remains unclear. Germline CDR1 SNHLY, CDR2 FYNNEI. This CDR3 spans 15 amino acids. The V and J ends lost 4 bases and 8 bases respectively, with 20 bases between them. This chain's CDR3 is CASSGQAPILGGYTF. CDR3 coding DNA: TGTGCCAGCAGTGGGCAGGCCCCGATCCTTGGGGGCTACACCTTC.

The rearrangement links TRBV5-1 to TRBJ2-7, with TRBD1 identical over 7 bases. Germline V gene sequence: CDR1 SGHRS, CDR2 YFSETQ. Germline trimming cut 2 bases from V and 1 base from J; bases unmatched to any gene: 6. This CDR3 spans 15 amino acids. The CDR3 region has the DNA TGCGCCAGCAGCTTCTCCTGGACAGGTTCCTACGAGCAGTACTTC. Residues: CASSFSWTGSYEQYF. Variable domain in full (rest from reference TRBV5-1 and TRBJ2-7): KAGVTQTPRYLIKTRGQQVTLSCSPISGHRSVSWYQQTPGQGLQFLFEYFSETQRNKGNFPGRFSGRQFSNSRSEMNVSTLELGDSALYLCASSFSWTGSYEQYFGPGTRLTVT.

The rearrangement joins TRBV4-1 to TRBJ2-3, with D tentatively TRBD1 (6 bases). The length of the CDR3 is 16 residues. Germline assignment: CDR1 MGHRA and CDR2 YSYEKL. V lost 3 bases to trimming and J lost 4 bases, with 17 bases between them. The CDR3 loop is CASSHPLGASADTQYF. The CDR3 DNA reads TGCGCCAGCAGCCACCCCTTGGGGGCATCCGCAGATACGCAGTATTTT.

The rearrangement uses TRBV5-4 and TRBJ1-1; D gene unclear. CDR1 is SGHNT and CDR2 is YYREEE in the germline V gene (reference sequence). V was cut by 2 bases and J by 0 bases, with 11 bases left in between. This CDR3 contains 15 residues. The CDR3: CASSLFGGMNTEAFF. CDR3 coding DNA: TGTGCCAGCAGCTTATTCGGAGGGATGAACACTGAAGCTTTCTTT. Looking up the rest from reference TRBV5-4 and TRBJ1-1 gives the full variable domain: ETGVTQSPTHLIKTRGQQVTLRCSSQSGHNTVSWYQQALGQGPQFIFQYYREEENGRGNFPPRFSGLQFPNYSSELNVNALELDDSALYLCASSLFGGMNTEAFFGQGTRLTVV.

The CDR3 sequence: CASSLTGNEWDQPQHF. The CDR3 bases are TGTGCCAGCAGCTTAACGGGGAATGAGTGGGATCAGCCCCAGCATTTT. The chain uses TRBV7-2 and TRBJ1-5; D not certain. CDR3 length: 16 amino acids. Germline V gives CDR1 SGHTA, CDR2 FQGNSA. V lost 2 bases to trimming and J lost 5 bases, with 16 bases between them.

A remark on this clone: It may be a read error: a sequence one base away is much more abundant. Additional DNA sequences in this sample encode the identical CDR3. The V call is TRBV5-1, the J call TRBJ1-5; no clear D gene. Germline V gene data show CDR1 as SGHRS and CDR2 as YFSETQ. The V end was cut by 0 bases, the J end by 3 bases, with 7 bases between. CDR3 length: 14 residues. The CDR3 loop reads CASSLDGVNQPQHF. DNA for the CDR3: TGCGCCAGCAGCTTGGACGGGGTCAATCAGCCCCAGCATTTT.